This T cell receptor beta chain stems from a study of CD8+ T cells in alopecia areata. Study at large: Patients remained on tofacitinib for 6 to 18 months and then went 6 months without it.

Study conclusions and caveats: Across lesional scalp, and particularly alopecia totalis/universalis, clonality surpassed that of normal scalp.

RNA was extracted and reverse transcribed into cDNA as the sequencing template. Clones were sequenced by immunoSEQ multiplex PCR, and TCRdb holds only the in-frame ones, with some missing. The repertoire has approximately 180,000 clones, over 50% of them found once; the top ten carry roughly 14%. V was pared by 4 bases and J by 4 bases, with 17 bases between. Germline V CDR1 and CDR2: SEHNR, FQNEAQ (reference sequence). The CDR3 has 16 residues. A few counts support this clone. Its target is unknown. Sorted populations comprised CD4+ and CD8+ T cells obtained from PBMCs. The J gene is TRBJ2-1, the V gene TRBV7-9; perhaps TRBD1 as D (6 bases). The receptor's source is a human donor with alopecia areata. This specimen was CD4+ T cells sorted from blood, taken at week 0. The CDR3 region has the DNA TGTGCCAGCAGCTCGCCCTACAGGGCCGTATACAATGAGCAGTTCTTC. It yields the protein CASSSPYRAVYNEQFF.